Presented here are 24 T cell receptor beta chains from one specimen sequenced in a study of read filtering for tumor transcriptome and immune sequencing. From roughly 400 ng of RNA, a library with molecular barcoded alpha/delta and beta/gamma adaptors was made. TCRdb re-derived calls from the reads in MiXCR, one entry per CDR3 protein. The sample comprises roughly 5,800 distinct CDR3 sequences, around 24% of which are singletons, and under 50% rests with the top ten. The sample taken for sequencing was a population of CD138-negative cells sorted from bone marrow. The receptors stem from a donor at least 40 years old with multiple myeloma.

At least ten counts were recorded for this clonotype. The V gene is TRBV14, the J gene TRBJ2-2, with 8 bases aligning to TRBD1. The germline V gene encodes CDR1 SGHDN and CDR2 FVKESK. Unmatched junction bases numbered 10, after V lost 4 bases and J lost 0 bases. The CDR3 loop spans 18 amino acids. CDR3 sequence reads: CASSPKKTGVSNTGELFF. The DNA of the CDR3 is TGTGCCAGCAGCCCGAAAAAGACAGGGGTTTCGAACACCGGGGAGCTGTTTTTT.

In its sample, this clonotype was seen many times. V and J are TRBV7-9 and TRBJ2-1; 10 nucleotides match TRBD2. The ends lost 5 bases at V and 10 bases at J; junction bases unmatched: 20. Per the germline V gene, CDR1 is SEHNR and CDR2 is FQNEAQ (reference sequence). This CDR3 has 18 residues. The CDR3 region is CASSPLAMGLAGVGEQFF. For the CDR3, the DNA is TGTGCCAGCAGCCCGCTTGCCATGGGCCTAGCGGGAGTGGGAGAGCAGTTCTTC.

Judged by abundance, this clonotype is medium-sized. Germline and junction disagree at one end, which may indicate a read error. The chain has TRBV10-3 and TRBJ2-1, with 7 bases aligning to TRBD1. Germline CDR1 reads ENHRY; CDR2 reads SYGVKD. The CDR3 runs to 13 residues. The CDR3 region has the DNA TGCTCTGCTCAGGGGGACAACTACAATGAGCAGTTCTTC. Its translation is CSAQGDNYNEQFF.

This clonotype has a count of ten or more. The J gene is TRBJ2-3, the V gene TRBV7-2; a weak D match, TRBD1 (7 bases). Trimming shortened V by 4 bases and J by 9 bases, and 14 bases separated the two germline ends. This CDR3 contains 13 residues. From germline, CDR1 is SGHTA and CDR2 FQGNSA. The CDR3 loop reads CASSSQGGVTQYF. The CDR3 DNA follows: TGTGCCAGCAGCTCCCAGGGGGGCGTGACGCAGTATTTT.

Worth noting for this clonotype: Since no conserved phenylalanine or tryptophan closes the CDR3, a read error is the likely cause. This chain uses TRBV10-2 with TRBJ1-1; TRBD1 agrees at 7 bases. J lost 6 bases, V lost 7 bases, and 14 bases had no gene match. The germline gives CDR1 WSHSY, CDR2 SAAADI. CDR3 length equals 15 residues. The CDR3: CASTQSSGGRSEAFI. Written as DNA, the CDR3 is TGCGCCAGCACTCAGTCTTCAGGGGGAAGGTCTGAAGCTTTCATT.

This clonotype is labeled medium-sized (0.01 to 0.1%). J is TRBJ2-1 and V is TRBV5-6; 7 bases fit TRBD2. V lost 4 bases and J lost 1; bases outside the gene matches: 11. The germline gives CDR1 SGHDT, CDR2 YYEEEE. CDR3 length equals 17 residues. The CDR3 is CASSLRKSGNSYNEQFF. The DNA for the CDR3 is TGTGCCAGCAGCCTCCGCAAAAGCGGGAATTCCTACAATGAGCAGTTCTTC.

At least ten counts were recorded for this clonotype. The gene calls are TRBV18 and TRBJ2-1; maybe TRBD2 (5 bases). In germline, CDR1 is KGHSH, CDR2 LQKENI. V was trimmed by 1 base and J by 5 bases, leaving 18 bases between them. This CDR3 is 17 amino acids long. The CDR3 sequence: CASSPLSSGWGNNEQFF. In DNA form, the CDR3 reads TGTGCCAGCTCACCACTGAGTTCGGGATGGGGTAACAATGAGCAGTTCTTC.

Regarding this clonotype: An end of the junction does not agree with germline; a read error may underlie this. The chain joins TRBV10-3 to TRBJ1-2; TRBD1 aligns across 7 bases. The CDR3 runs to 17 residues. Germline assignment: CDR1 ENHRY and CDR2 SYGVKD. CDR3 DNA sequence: TGTGCCAACAGTGAGTCGACAACAGGGGCTTCTAACTATGGCTACACCTTC. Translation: CANSESTTGASNYGYTF.

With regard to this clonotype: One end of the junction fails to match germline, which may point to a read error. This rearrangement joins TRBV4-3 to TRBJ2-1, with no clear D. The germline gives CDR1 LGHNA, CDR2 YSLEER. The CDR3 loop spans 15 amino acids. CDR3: CASSRDTSSYYELFF. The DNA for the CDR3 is TGCGCCAGCAGCCGCGACACCAGCTCCTACTATGAGCTGTTCTTC.

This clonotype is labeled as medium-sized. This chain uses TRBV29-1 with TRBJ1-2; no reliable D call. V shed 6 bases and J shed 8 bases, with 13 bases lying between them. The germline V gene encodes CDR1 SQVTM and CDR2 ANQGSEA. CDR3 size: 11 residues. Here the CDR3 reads CSVRRQTGYTF. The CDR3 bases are TGCAGCGTCAGACGCCAGACCGGCTACACCTTC.

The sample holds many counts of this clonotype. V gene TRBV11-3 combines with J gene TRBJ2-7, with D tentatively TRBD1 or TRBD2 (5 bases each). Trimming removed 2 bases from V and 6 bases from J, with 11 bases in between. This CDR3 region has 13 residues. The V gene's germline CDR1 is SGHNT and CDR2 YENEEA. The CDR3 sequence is CASSLRGEGEQYF. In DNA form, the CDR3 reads TGTGCCAGCAGCTTAAGAGGGGAAGGCGAGCAGTACTTC.

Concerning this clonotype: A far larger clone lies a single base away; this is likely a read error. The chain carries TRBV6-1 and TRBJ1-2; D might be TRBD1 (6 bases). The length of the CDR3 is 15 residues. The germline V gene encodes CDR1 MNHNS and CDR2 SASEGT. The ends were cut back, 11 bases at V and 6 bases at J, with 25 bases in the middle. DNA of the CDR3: TGTGCCGGCACCCTAAGTACAGGGATCCCCGATGGCTACACCTTC. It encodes CAGTLSTGIPDGYTF.

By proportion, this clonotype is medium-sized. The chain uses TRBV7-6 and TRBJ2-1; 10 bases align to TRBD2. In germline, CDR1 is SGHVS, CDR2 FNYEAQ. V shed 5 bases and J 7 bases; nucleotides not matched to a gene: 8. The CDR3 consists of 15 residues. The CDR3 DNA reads TGTGCCAGCAGCCGGGAGCGACTAGCGGGTAATGAGCAGTTCTTC. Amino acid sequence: CASSRERLAGNEQFF.

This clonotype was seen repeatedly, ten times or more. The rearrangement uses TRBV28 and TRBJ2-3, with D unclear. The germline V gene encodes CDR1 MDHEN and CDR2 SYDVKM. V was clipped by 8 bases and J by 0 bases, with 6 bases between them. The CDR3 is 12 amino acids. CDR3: CASGPSTDTQYF. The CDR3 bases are TGTGCCAGCGGACCCAGCACAGATACGCAGTATTTT.

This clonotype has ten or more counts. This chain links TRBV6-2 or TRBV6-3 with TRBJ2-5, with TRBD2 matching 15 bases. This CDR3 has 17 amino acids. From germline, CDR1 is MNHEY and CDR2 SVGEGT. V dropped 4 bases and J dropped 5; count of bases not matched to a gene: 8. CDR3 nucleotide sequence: TGTGCCAGCAGTTCCGGACTAGCGGGGGGGCAACTGGAGACCCAGTACTTC. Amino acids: CASSSGLAGGQLETQYF.

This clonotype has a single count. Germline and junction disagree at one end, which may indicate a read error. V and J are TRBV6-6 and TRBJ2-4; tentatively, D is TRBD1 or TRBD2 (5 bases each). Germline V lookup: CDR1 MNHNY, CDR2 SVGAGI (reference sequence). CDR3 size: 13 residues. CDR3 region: CASSQGVSGIQNF. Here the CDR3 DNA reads TGTGCCAGCAGTCAGGGAGTTTCCGGCATTCAGAACTTC.

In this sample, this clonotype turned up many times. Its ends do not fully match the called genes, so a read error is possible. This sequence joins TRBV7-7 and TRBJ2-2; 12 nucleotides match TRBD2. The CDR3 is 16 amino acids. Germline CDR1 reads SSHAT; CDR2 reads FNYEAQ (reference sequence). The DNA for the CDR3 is TGTGCTAGCAGACCGGGACTAGCGGGCTACACCGGGGAGCTGTTTTTT. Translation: CASRPGLAGYTGELFF.

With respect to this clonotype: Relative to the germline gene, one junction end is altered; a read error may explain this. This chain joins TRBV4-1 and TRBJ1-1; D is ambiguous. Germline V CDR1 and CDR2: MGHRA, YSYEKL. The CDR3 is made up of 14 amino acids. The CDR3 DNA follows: TGTGCCAACAGCCAAGGGTTGAGGAACACTGAAGCTTTCTTT. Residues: CANSQGLRNTEAFF.

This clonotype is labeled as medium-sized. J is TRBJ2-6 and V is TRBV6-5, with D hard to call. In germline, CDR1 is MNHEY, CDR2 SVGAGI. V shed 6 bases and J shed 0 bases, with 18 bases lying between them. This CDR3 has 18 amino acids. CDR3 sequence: CASSPFAGETSGANVLTF. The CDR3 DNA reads TGTGCCAGCAGCCCCTTTGCAGGCGAGACCTCTGGGGCCAACGTCCTGACTTTC.

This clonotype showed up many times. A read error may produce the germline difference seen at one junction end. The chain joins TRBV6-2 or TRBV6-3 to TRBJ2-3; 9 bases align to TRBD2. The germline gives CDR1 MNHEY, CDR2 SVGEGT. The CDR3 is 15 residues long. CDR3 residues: CASSEPGLAHDTQCF. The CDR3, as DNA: TGTGCCAGCAGTGAACCGGGACTAGCTCATGATACGCAGTGTTTT.

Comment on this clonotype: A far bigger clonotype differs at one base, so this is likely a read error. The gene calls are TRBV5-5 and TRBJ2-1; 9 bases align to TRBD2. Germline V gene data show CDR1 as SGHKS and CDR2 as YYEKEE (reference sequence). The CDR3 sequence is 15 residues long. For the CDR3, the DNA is TGTGCCAGCAGCCAAGATGTAGGACTAGCGTCTGAGCAGTCCTTC. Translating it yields CASSQDVGLASEQSF.

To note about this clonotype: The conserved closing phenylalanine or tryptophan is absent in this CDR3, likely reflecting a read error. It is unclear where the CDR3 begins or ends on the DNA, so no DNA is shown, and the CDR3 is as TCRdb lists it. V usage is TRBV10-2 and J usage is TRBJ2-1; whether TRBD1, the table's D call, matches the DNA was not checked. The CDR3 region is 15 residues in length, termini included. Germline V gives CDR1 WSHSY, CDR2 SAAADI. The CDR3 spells CASGSCAPGGKEQLL.

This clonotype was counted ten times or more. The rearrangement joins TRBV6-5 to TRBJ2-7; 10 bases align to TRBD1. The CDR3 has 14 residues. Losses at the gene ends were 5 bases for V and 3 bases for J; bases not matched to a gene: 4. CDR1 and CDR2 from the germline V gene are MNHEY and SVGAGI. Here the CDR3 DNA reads TGTGCCAGCAGTGTACGGGACAGGGGCTACGAGCAGTACTTC. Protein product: CASSVRDRGYEQYF.

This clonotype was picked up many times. This CDR3 reads CASSVSGTSGYNEQFF. CDR3 DNA: TGTGCCAGTAGTGTATCCGGGACTAGCGGCTACAATGAGCAGTTCTTC. The chain has TRBV19 and TRBJ2-1, with TRBD2 identical over 11 bases. Trimming cost V 5 bases and J 3 bases; bases outside gene matches: 6. Germline V lookup: CDR1 LNHDA, CDR2 SQIVND (reference sequence). The CDR3 runs 16 residues.